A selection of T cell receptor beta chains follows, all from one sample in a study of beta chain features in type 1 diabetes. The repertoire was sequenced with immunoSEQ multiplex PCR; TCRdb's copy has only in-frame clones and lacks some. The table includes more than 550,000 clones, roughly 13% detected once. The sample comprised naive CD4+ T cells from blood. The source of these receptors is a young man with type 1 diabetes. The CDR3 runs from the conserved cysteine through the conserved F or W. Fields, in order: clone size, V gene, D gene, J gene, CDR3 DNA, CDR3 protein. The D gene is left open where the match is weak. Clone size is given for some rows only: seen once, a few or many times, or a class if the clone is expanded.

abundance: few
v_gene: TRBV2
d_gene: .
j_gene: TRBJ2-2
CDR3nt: TGTGCCAGCAGTGAAGTGGGGCTGAACACCGGGGAGCTGTTTTTT
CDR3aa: CASSEVGLNTGELFF

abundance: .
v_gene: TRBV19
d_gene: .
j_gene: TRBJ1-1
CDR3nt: TGTGCCAGTAGCCCCGTAGCAGGGAACACTGAAGCTTTCTTT
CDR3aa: CASSPVAGNTEAFF

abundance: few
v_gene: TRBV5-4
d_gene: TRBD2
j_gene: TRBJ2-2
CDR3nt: TGTGCCAGCAGGTCTGGGACTAGCGGAACCGGGGAGCTGTTTTTT
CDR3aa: CASRSGTSGTGELFF

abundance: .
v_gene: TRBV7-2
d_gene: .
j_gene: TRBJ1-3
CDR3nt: TGTGCCAGCAGCCCCTCAGCGGACCACTCTGGAAACACCATATATTTT
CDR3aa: CASSPSADHSGNTIYF

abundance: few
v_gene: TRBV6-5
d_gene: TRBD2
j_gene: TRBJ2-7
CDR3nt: TGTGCCAGCCGTCGGGCGGGGGTAAGGAATGAGCAGTACTTC
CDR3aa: CASRRAGVRNEQYF

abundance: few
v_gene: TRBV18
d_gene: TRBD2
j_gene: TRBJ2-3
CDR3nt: TGTGCCAGCTCACCTCTAGCGGGGCCCGCGGATACGCAGTATTTT
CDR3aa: CASSPLAGPADTQYF

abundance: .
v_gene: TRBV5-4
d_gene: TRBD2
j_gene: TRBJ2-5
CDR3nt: TGTGCCAGCAGCTTGAAGAGCGGGGGTATTGAGGAGACCCAGTACTTC
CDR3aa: CASSLKSGGIEETQYF

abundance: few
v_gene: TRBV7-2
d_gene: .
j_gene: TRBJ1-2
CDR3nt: TGTGCCAGCAGCTTAGCGGTCTATGGCTACACCTTC
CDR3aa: CASSLAVYGYTF

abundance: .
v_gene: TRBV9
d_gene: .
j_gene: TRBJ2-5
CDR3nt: TGTGCCAGCAGCGTAGGGCTAGCCCCTGTGGAAGAGACCCAGTACTTC
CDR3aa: CASSVGLAPVEETQYF

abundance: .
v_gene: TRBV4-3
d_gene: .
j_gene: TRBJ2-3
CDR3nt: TGCGCCAGCAGCGTGGAGACTGGAGTTGTAACGCAGTATTTT
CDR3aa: CASSVETGVVTQYF

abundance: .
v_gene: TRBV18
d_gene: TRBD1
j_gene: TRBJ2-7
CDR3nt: TGTGCCAGCTCACCGATAGGACAGGGGGAACACGAGCAGTACTTC
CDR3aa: CASSPIGQGEHEQYF

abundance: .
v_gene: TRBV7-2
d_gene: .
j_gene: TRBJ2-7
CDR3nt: TGTGCCAGCAGCTTAGAAAGAGCCTACGAGCAGTACTTC
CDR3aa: CASSLERAYEQYF

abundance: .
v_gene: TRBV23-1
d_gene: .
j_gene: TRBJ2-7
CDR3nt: TGCGCCAGCGCGTACCGGGACGGCAAGGATACCGAGCAGTACTTC
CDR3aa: CASAYRDGKDTEQYF